This T cell receptor beta chain was found in a study of blood T cells in healthy people across ages. With each sample, at least 5 micrograms of total RNA were extracted. A second about 6 to 11 cycle PCR used barcoded and J-beta primers. TCRdb analysed the 5' RACE reads with MiXCR anew, one entry per CDR3 protein. Counted here are 800,000 to 950,000 distinct CDR3 sequences, under 35% occurring once; the ten biggest clones make up approximately 10%. Whole-study findings and limits: It was found that TCR beta diversity correlated strongly with the percentage of naive T cells.

CDR1 SGHTA and CDR2 FQGNSA come from the germline V gene. This CDR3 region has 15 residues. Trimming removed 5 bases at V and 0 bases at J, with 14 bases between. This clonotype appeared many times. The antigen is unknown. These data also formed part of another study, on T cells of mothers and their children.

This clonotype was sampled from a woman aged 40-49 years in good health. Sequencing was performed on blood. The rearrangement uses TRBV7-2 and TRBJ2-7; D ambiguous. The CDR3 DNA follows: TGTGCCAGCAGCCCCCGACCAACCTTCTCCTACGAGCAGTACTTC. It specifies CASSPRPTFSYEQYF.